Listed below are T cell receptor beta chains from one sample, sequenced in a study of T cell responses to AZD1222 COVID-19 vaccine. TCRdb's table, derived via immunoSEQ multiplex PCR, lists solely in-frame clones and lacks some. This table holds fewer than 150,000 clones, nearly 90% found once. The sequencing here drew on peripheral blood, taken on day 0 of AZD1222 vaccination. These receptors all stem from an adult in good health. CDR3s include the opening cysteine and the closing phenylalanine or tryptophan. D genes are given only for firm matches. Size is stated for part of the rows, as once, few or many counts, or as a class when the clone is expanded.

d_call,j_call,v_call,clone_size,cdr3_nt,cdr3_aa
NA,TRBJ2-2,TRBV14,NA,TGTGCCAGCAATAGTGGCGGGGCGAACACCGGGGAGCTGTTTTTT,CASNSGGANTGELFF
NA,TRBJ2-1,TRBV9,NA,TGTGCCAGCAGCGTAGGAGACAATCTGAGGAATGAGCAGTTCTTC,CASSVGDNLRNEQFF
NA,TRBJ2-7,TRBV7-8,NA,TGTGCCAGCAGCCCGGCCTACGAGCAGTACTTC,CASSPAYEQYF
NA,TRBJ1-5,TRBV7-9,once,TGTGCCAGCAGCTTAGTGGTCTCAGGGGCCAATCAGCCCCAGCATTTT,CASSLVVSGANQPQHF
TRBD2,TRBJ2-3,TRBV5-1,NA,TGCGCCAGCAGCTTGGGGGCTAGCGGGGGAGATACGCAGTATTTT,CASSLGASGGDTQYF
NA,TRBJ2-1,TRBV24-1,NA,TGTGACGGCTACAATGAGCAGTTCTTC,CDGYNEQFF
NA,TRBJ1-6,TRBV27,NA,TGTGCCAGCAGTTTCAGGGGCTCGGATTCACCCCTCCACTTT,CASSFRGSDSPLHF
NA,TRBJ1-4,TRBV19,NA,TGTGCCAGTAGTATAGACCACAGGACAACTAATGAAAAACTGTTTTTT,CASSIDHRTTNEKLFF
NA,TRBJ2-1,TRBV10-3,NA,TGTGCCATCAGTGATAGACACAATGAGCAGTTCTTC,CAISDRHNEQFF
NA,TRBJ2-7,TRBV5-6,many,TGTGCCAGCAGCTTGGGAGGGACGGGAGATGCCGAGCAGTACTTC,CASSLGGTGDAEQYF
NA,TRBJ1-4,TRBV30,NA,TGTGCCTGGAGTGTCGGGGCAGGCCGTGTTAATGAAAAACTGTTTTTT,CAWSVGAGRVNEKLFF
TRBD1,TRBJ1-2,TRBV9,NA,TGTGCCAGCAGCGTAGGTGGAACAGGGGCACACTATGGCTACACCTTC,CASSVGGTGAHYGYTF
NA,TRBJ1-2,TRBV18,NA,TGTGCCAGCTCACAGACAGGAGAAAACTATGGCTACACCTTC,CASSQTGENYGYTF
NA,TRBJ1-2,TRBV7-9,NA,TGTGCCAGCAGCTTAGCGGGCAGAGGGGACTATGGCTACACCTTC,CASSLAGRGDYGYTF
NA,TRBJ2-3,TRBV27,NA,TGTGCCAGCAGACTGGGAGCAGGAGGTACAGATACGCAGTATTTT,CASRLGAGGTDTQYF
NA,TRBJ1-1,TRBV12-3/TRBV12-4,NA,TGTGCCAGCAGCTGGTCAGGCACTGAAGCTTTCTTT,CASSWSGTEAFF
NA,TRBJ1-4,TRBV7-8,few,TGTGCCAGCAGCCCTTACAGGGTTGCTAATGAAAAACTGTTTTTT,CASSPYRVANEKLFF
NA,TRBJ1-5,TRBV19,NA,TGTGCCAGTAGTATAGGGGACGGTAGCAATCAGCCCCAGCATTTT,CASSIGDGSNQPQHF
NA,TRBJ2-7,TRBV7-2,NA,TGTGCCAGCAGCACCGACATCCACCCCTACGAGCAGTACTTC,CASSTDIHPYEQYF
NA,TRBJ2-5,TRBV7-6,NA,TGTGCCAGCAGCTTAAATGGGGGCTACAATCAAGAGACCCAGTACTTC,CASSLNGGYNQETQYF
NA,TRBJ1-2,TRBV7-2,NA,TGTGCCAGCAGCCTCCCCGGGCCTTACTATGGCTACACCTTC,CASSLPGPYYGYTF
NA,TRBJ1-1,TRBV2,NA,TGTGCCAGCAGTGAAATGGGGGGAGGGAACACTGAAGCTTTCTTT,CASSEMGGGNTEAFF
NA,TRBJ2-5,TRBV6-5,NA,TGTGCCAGCAGTTACGGAAGGGGGGCCGGAGAGACCCAGTACTTC,CASSYGRGAGETQYF
TRBD2,TRBJ2-3,TRBV28,few,TGTGCCACGGGGGGGGCGGGGCCAGATACGCAGTATTTT,CATGGAGPDTQYF
TRBD2,TRBJ2-7,TRBV3-1/TRBV3-2,few,TGTGCCAGCAGCCAAGATCTTGCGGGGGACTACGAGCAGTACTTC,CASSQDLAGDYEQYF
TRBD1,TRBJ1-6,TRBV11-1,NA,TGTGCCAGCAGCGATCGACCGGGACAGGATTCACCCCTCCACTTT,CASSDRPGQDSPLHF
NA,TRBJ1-5,TRBV2,NA,TGTGCCAGCACCCCGGGGAGGAGCAATCAGCCCCAGCATTTT,CASTPGRSNQPQHF
NA,TRBJ2-7,TRBV4-1,few,TGCGCCAGCAGCCAAGAAAGGACGGACGTAAACCCAAGGGACGAGCAGTACTTC,CASSQERTDVNPRDEQYF
TRBD1,TRBJ1-1,TRBV30,NA,TGTGCCTGTTACAGGGGGAATACCAATGAAGCTTTCTTT,CACYRGNTNEAFF
TRBD2,TRBJ2-3,TRBV3-1/TRBV3-2,NA,TGTGCCAGCAGCCCCCAGCGGGGGTACACAGATACGCAGTATTTT,CASSPQRGYTDTQYF
NA,TRBJ1-1,TRBV3-1/TRBV3-2,NA,TGTGCCAGCAGCTCAACCGGGCTCCGGGAATGGGCTTTCTTT,CASSSTGLREWAFF
TRBD2,TRBJ2-3,TRBV7-9,NA,TGTGCCAGCAGCGCGCCGAAGACTAGCGGGGGCGATACGCAGTATTTT,CASSAPKTSGGDTQYF
TRBD1,TRBJ1-4,TRBV14,NA,TGTGCCAGCAGCTACGGGACAGCCGAAAAACTGTTTTTT,CASSYGTAEKLFF